A single sample is the source of the 20 T cell receptor beta chains below, sequenced in a study of blood T cell repertoires in COVID-19. The table came from immunoSEQ multiplex PCR; TCRdb's copy has only in-frame clones and leaves some out. The sample records hundreds of thousands of clones, around 87% being singletons. The sequenced sample was PBMCs or T cells enriched from blood (not recorded which). The source of these receptors is a man between 18 and 29 years old who had recovered from COVID-19.

This chain joins TRBV28 and TRBJ1-6; D is undetermined. The V gene's germline CDR1 is MDHEN and CDR2 SYDVKM. V lost 9 bases and J lost 1, with 10 bases in between. This CDR3 has 14 amino acids. CDR3 DNA: TGTGCCAGAGGCGGGGAGTCCTATAATTCACCCCTCCACTTT. This gives the protein CARGGESYNSPLHF.

This chain uses TRBV12-3 or TRBV12-4 with TRBJ1-3, with D possibly TRBD1 on 5 matching bases. This CDR3 has 13 amino acids. The V gene lost 2 bases and the J gene lost 8 bases, with 10 bases spanning the gap. The CDR3 coding sequence is TGTGCCAGCAGTTTATTAGACAGCCACACCATATATTTT. It specifies CASSLLDSHTIYF.

This clone was recorded only once. J is TRBJ1-5 and V is TRBV2; D is possibly TRBD1 (6 bases). Germline V CDR1 and CDR2: SNHLY, FYNNEI. The V end was cut by 5 bases, the J end by 7 bases, with 12 bases between. The CDR3 spans 13 residues. The CDR3 nucleotides are TGTGCCAGCAGTTTAGGGGGTTTGCAGCCCCAGCATTTT. Its translation: CASSLGGLQPQHF.

The chain is built from TRBV6-1 and TRBJ1-2, with D possibly matching TRBD1 (6 bases). Trimming pared 2 bases from V and 5 bases from J, leaving 9 bases between. Germline CDR1 reads MNHNS; CDR2 reads SASEGT. This CDR3 contains 13 residues. Written as DNA, the CDR3 is TGTGCCAGCAGTGAATACCAGGGGTATGGCTACACCTTC. Translation gives CASSEYQGYGYTF.

This clone has more than one count but fewer than ten. The chain combines TRBV15 with TRBJ2-5; the match to TRBD1 covers 11 bases. CDR3 length equals 16 residues. The germline CDR1 and CDR2 sequences are LNHNV and YYDKDF (reference sequence). V dropped 5 bases and J dropped 4; count of bases not matched to a gene: 9. This CDR3 is CATSGDRGVGAETQYF. CDR3 DNA sequence: TGTGCCACCAGCGGGGACAGGGGGGTTGGTGCAGAGACCCAGTACTTC.

The chain combines TRBV12-3 or TRBV12-4 with TRBJ2-7; D is possibly TRBD2 (5 bases). Trimming pared 5 bases from V and 6 bases from J, leaving 14 bases between. The CDR3 length is 13 residues. In DNA form, the CDR3 reads TGTGCCAGCAGTCCTCGTGGAGGAACCGAGCAGTACTTC. Residues: CASSPRGGTEQYF.

The rearrangement joins TRBV6-1 to TRBJ1-2; weak D call: TRBD1 (5 bases). The V gene lost 0 bases and the J gene lost 3 bases, with 8 bases spanning the gap. The CDR3 contains 14 residues. In germline, CDR1 is MNHNS, CDR2 SASEGT. The CDR3 region is CASSEAGGYYGYTF. In DNA form, the CDR3 reads TGTGCCAGCAGTGAAGCGGGGGGGTACTATGGCTACACCTTC.

The rearrangement joins TRBV7-7 to TRBJ2-3; a weak D match, TRBD2 (6 bases). Germline assignment: CDR1 SSHAT and CDR2 FNYEAQ (reference sequence). The germline V and J ends were trimmed by 5 bases and 6 bases, with 18 bases remaining between them. The CDR3 runs to 15 residues. In nucleotides, the CDR3 is TGTGCCAGCAGCCTGGGAGGTAACGGGGCGGATACGCAGTATTTT. Translated: CASSLGGNGADTQYF.

The chain uses TRBV6-2 or TRBV6-3 and TRBJ2-1; 7 bases line up with TRBD2. Germline-derived CDR1 and CDR2 are MNHEY and SVGEGT. This CDR3 region has 14 residues. Trimming cost V 4 bases and J 8 bases; bases outside gene matches: 8. CDR3 coding DNA: TGTGCCAGCAGTTGGCGGGGGAGGGCCTATGAGCAGTTCTTC. It encodes CASSWRGRAYEQFF.

V and J are TRBV27 and TRBJ1-5; 7 bases match TRBD1. Germline loops: CDR1 MNHEY, CDR2 SMNVEV (reference sequence). The CDR3 runs 15 residues. After removal of 3 bases from V and 4 bases from J, the junction contained 6 bases not matched to a gene. The chain's CDR3 is CASSFSRGFNQPQHF. CDR3 sequence (DNA): TGTGCCAGCAGTTTCAGCAGGGGGTTTAATCAGCCCCAGCATTTT.

The genes are TRBV28 and TRBJ1-3; D is possibly TRBD1 (6 bases). V was trimmed by 6 bases and J by 0 bases, leaving 15 bases between them. The CDR3 spans 16 residues. The V gene's germline CDR1 is MDHEN and CDR2 SYDVKM. CDR3 sequence reads: CASRQRDTYSGNTIYF. The CDR3 DNA reads as TGTGCCAGCAGACAAAGGGACACCTACTCTGGAAACACCATATATTTT.

This clone is a singleton in its sample. The V and J genes are TRBV6-5 and TRBJ2-7; TRBD2 matches 7 bases. Germline-derived CDR1 and CDR2 are MNHEY and SVGAGI. The CDR3 spans 12 residues. With V trimmed by 2 bases and J by 6 bases, 1 base remained unmatched. The CDR3 DNA follows: TGTGCCAGCAGTTACCGGACTAGCGAGCAGTACTTC. Amino acids: CASSYRTSEQYF.

The count of this clone is one. The chain uses TRBV5-8 and TRBJ1-1, with 7 bases matching TRBD1. V dropped 0 bases and J dropped 5; count of bases not matched to a gene: 7. Germline assignment: CDR1 SGHTS and CDR2 YDEGEE. The CDR3 spans 15 residues. The CDR3 coding sequence is TGTGCCAGCAGCTTGGTAGGGGGCAAGTGGACTGAAGCTTTCTTT. This sequence encodes CASSLVGGKWTEAFF. Variable domain in full (rest from reference TRBV5-8 and TRBJ1-1): EAGVTQSPTHLIKTRGQQATLRCSPISGHTSVYWYQQALGLGLQFLLWYDEGEERNRGNFPPRFSGRQFPNYSSELNVNALELEDSALYLCASSLVGGKWTEAFFGQGTRLTVV.

The rearrangement uses TRBV18 and TRBJ2-7, with D hard to call. V lost 0 bases and J 4 bases, leaving 7 bases between the germline ends. The CDR3 spans 13 residues. Germline CDR1 KGHSH, CDR2 LQKENI. The CDR3 bases are TGTGCCAGCTCACCACCGGCTAGGTACGAGCAGTACTTC. This codes for CASSPPARYEQYF.

The chain employs TRBV6-4 and TRBJ2-1; no definite D call. V was clipped by 0 bases and J by 2 bases, with 11 bases between them. Germline values: CDR1 MRHNA, CDR2 SNTAGT. CDR3 length: 16 amino acids. The CDR3 region has the DNA TGTGCCAGCAGTGACTCGATAGCACCGCCCTACAATGAGCAGTTCTTC. Protein sequence: CASSDSIAPPYNEQFF.

As regards this clone: Other DNA sequences in this specimen translate into the identical CDR3. This chain connects TRBV28 to TRBJ1-3; D gene unclear. CDR1 and CDR2 (germline): MDHEN, SYDVKM. V was cut by 4 bases and J by 4 bases, with 5 bases left in between. The CDR3 runs to 12 residues. The chain's CDR3 is CASSSQGNTIYF. The CDR3 coding sequence is TGTGCCAGCAGTTCACAGGGAAACACCATATATTTT.

To note about this clone: At one of its ends the junction is not consistent with the germline gene, which may arise from a read error. The chain combines TRBV18 with TRBJ2-6; 8 nucleotides agree with TRBD2. Germline V gene data show CDR1 as KGHSH and CDR2 as LQKENI. The CDR3 extends over 15 amino acids. CDR3 in amino acids: CASSPAGRGVNVLTF. The CDR3 DNA sequence: TGTGCCAGCTCACCGGCCGGGCGGGGGGTCAACGTCCTGACTTTC.

On this clone itself: Different DNA sequences within this sample yield the same CDR3. This chain joins TRBV29-1 and TRBJ2-5; weak D call: TRBD1 (6 bases). Per the germline V gene, CDR1 is SQVTM and CDR2 is ANQGSEA. The V gene lost 4 bases and the J gene lost 4 bases, with 13 bases spanning the gap. The CDR3 runs to 13 residues. The CDR3 DNA is TGCAGCGTTGGAGGGGGTGGTAGAGAGACCCAGTACTTC. Encoded protein: CSVGGGGRETQYF. The full variable domain, in which reference TRBV29-1 and TRBJ2-5 provide the parts outside the CDR3, is SAVISQKPSRDICQRGTSLTIQCQVDSQVTMMFWYRQQPGQSLTLIATANQGSEATYESGFVIDKFPISRPNLTFSTLTVSNMSPEDSSIYLCSVGGGGRETQYFGPGTRLLVL.

In DNA, the CDR3 is TGCGCCAGCAGTACCAGGGGGAACTATGGCTACACCTTC. This translates into CASSTRGNYGYTF. This chain uses TRBV10-2 with TRBJ1-2; the match to TRBD1 covers 7 bases. This CDR3 comprises 13 residues. The germline CDR1 and CDR2 sequences are WSHSY and SAAADI. With 5 bases clipped from V and 2 bases from J, the junction kept 2 bases outside the gene matches.

This rearrangement joins TRBV7-2 to TRBJ2-7; D ambiguous. The CDR3 is 12 residues long. Germline loops: CDR1 SGHTA, CDR2 FQGNSA. Trimming stripped 4 bases from V and 1 base from J, with 5 bases between. This CDR3 reads CASSSLSYEQYF. The DNA for the CDR3 is TGTGCCAGCAGCTCTCTATCCTACGAGCAGTACTTC.